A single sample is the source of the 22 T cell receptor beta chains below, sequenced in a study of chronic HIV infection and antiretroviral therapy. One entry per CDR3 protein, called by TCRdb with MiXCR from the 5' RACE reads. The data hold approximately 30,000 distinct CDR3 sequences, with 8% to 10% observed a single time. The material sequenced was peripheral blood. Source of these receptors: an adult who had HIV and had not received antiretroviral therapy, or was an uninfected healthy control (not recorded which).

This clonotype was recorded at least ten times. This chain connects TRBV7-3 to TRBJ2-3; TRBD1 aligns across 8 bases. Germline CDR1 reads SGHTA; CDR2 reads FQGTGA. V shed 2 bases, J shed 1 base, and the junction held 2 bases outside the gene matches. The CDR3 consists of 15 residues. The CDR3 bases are TGTGCCAGCAGCTTACAGGGGGCCGGCACAGATACGCAGTATTTT. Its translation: CASSLQGAGTDTQYF.

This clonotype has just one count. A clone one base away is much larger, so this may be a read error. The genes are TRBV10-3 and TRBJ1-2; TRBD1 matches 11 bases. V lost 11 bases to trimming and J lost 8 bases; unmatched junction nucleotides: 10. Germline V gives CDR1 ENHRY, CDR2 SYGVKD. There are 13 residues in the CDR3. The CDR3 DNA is TGTGCCGACTCGCCGGGACAGGGGGGCGGCTACACCTTC. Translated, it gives CADSPGQGGGYTF.

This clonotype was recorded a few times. The chain's CDR3 is CASWGPAPEQFF. CDR3 nucleotides: TGCGCCAGCTGGGGGCCGGCGCCTGAGCAGTTCTTC. The chain carries TRBV5-1 and TRBJ2-1, with D perhaps matching TRBD1 (6 bases). The CDR3 loop spans 12 amino acids. V was cut by 7 bases and J by 9 bases, with 14 bases left in between. Germline V CDR1 and CDR2: SGHRS, YFSETQ.

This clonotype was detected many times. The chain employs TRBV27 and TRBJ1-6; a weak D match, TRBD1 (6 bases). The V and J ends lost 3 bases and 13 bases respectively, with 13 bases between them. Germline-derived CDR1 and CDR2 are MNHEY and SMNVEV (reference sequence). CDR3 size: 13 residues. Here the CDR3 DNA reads TGTGCCAGCAGTTTTCTCCAGGGGAGTCCCCTCCACTTT. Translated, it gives CASSFLQGSPLHF.

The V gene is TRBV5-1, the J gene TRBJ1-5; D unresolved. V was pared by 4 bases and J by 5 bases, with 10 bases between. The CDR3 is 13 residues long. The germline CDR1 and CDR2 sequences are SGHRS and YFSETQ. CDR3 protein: CASSLDPDQPQHF. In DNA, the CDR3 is TGCGCCAGCAGCCTCGACCCGGATCAGCCCCAGCATTTT.

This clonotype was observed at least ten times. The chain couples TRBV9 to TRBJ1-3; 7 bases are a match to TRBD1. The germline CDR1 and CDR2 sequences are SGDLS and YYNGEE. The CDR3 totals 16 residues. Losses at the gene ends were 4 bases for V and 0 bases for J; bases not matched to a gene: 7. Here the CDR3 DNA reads TGTGCCAGCAGCCTACAGGGGCCCAACTCTGGAAACACCATATATTTT. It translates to CASSLQGPNSGNTIYF.

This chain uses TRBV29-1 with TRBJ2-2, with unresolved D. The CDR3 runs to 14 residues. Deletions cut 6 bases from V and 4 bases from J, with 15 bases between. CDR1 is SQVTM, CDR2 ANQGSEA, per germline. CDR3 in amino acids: CSVGSGSGTGELFF. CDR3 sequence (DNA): TGCAGCGTAGGGTCCGGGTCGGGCACCGGGGAGCTGTTTTTT.

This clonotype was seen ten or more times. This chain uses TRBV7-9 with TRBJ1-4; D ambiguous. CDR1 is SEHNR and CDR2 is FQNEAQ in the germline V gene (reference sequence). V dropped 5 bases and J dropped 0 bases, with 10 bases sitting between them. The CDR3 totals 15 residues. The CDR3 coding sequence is TGTGCCAGCAGCCCCCCTACTGCAACTAATGAAAAACTGTTTTTT. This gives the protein CASSPPTATNEKLFF. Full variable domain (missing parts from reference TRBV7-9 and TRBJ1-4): DTGVSQNPRHKITKRGQNVTFRCDPISEHNRLYWYRQTLGQGPEFLTYFQNEAQLEKSRLLSDRFSAERPKGSFSTLEIQRTEQGDSAMYLCASSPPTATNEKLFFGSGTQLSVL.

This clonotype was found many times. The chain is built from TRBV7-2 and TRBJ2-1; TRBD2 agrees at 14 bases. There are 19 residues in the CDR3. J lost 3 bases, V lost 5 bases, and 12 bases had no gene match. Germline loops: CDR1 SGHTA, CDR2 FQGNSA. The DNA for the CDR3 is TGTGCCAGCAGCCTTAGTGGACTAGCGGGGGGCCCCTTCTACAATGAGCAGTTCTTC. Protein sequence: CASSLSGLAGGPFYNEQFF.

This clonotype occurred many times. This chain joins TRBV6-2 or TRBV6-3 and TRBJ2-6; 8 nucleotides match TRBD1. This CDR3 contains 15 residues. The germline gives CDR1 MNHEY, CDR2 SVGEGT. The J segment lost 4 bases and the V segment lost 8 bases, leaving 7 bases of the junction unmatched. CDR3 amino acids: CASLRDRFGANVLTF. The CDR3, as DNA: TGTGCCAGCCTAAGGGACAGGTTCGGGGCCAACGTCCTGACTTTC.

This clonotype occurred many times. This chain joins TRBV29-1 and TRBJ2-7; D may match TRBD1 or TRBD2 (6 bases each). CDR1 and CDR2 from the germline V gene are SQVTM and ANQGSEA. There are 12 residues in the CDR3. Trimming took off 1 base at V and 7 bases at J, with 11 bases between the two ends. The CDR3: CSVEVGGKEQYF. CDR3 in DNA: TGCAGCGTTGAAGTCGGGGGCAAGGAGCAGTACTTC.

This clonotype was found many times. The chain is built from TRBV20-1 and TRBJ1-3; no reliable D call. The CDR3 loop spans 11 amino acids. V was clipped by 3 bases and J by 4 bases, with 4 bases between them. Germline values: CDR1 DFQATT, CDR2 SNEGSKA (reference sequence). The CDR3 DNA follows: TGCAGTGCTAGTTGGGGAAACACCATATATTTT. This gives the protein CSASWGNTIYF.

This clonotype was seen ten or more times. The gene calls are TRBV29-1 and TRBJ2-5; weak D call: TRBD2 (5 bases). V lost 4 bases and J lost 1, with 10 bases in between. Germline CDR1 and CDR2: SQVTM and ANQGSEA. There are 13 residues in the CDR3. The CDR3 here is CSVVGEGQETQYF. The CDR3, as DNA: TGCAGCGTTGTTGGAGAGGGCCAAGAGACCCAGTACTTC.

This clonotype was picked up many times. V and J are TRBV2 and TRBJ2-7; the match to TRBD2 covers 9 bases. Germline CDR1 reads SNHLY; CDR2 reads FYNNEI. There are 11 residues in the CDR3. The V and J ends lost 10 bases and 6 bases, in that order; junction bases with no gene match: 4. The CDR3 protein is CAILAGIEQYF. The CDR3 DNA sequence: TGTGCCATCCTAGCGGGAATCGAGCAGTACTTC.

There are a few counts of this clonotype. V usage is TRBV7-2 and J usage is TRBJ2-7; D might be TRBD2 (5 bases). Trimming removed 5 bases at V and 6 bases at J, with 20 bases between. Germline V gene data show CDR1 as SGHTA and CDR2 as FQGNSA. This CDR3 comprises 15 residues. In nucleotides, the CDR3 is TGTGCCAGCAGCGCAAATTCCGGGGTCAGCGTCGAGCAGTACTTC. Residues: CASSANSGVSVEQYF.

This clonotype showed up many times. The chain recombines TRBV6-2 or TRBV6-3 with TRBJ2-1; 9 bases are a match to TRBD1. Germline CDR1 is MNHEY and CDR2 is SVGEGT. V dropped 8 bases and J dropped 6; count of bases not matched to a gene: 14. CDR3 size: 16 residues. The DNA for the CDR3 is TGTGCCAGCTCAACGCCGGGGACAGGGATATCCAATGAGCAGTTCTTC. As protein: CASSTPGTGISNEQFF.

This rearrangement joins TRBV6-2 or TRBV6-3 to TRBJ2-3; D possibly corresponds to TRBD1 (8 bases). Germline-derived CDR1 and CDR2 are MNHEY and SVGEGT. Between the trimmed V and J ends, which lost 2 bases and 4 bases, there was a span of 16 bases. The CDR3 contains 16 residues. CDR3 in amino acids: CASSYPGQGGSDTQYF. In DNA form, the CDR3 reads TGTGCCAGCAGTTACCCCGGACAGGGAGGGTCAGATACGCAGTATTTT.

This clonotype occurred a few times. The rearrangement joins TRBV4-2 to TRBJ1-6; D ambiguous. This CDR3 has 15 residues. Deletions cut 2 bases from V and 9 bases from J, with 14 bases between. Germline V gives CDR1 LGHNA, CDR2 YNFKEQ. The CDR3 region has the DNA TGTGCCAGCAGCCAACCACCGACGGGAGGTTCACCCCTCCACTTT. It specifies CASSQPPTGGSPLHF.

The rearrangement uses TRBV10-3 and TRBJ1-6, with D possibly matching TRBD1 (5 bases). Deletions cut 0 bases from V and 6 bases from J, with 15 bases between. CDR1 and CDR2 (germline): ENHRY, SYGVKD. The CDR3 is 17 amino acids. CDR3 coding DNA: TGTGCCATCAGTGAGTCGGACACCCTTACAACTAATTCACCCCTCCACTTT. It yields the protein CAISESDTLTTNSPLHF.

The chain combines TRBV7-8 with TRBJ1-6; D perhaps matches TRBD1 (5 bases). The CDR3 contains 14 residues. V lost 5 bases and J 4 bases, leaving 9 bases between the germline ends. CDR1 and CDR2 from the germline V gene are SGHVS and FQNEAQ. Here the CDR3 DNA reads TGTGCCAGCAGCAGGGGCGGTTATAATTCACCCCTCCACTTT. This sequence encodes CASSRGGYNSPLHF.

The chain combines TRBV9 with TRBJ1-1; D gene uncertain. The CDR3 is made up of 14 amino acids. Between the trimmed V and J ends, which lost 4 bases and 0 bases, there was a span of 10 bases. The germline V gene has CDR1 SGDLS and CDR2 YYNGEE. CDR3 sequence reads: CASSPRALNTEAFF. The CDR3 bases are TGTGCCAGCAGCCCGCGGGCTTTGAACACTGAAGCTTTCTTT.

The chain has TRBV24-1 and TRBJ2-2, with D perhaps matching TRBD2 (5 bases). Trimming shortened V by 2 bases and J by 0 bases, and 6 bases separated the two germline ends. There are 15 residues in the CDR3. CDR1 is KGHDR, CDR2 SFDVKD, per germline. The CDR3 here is CATSDSGTNTGELFF. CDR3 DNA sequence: TGTGCCACCAGTGATTCCGGGACGAACACCGGGGAGCTGTTTTTT.